Given below is one T cell receptor (beta chain) in context. Its antigen is not identified. The record originates from a study of T cells in tuberculosis. Study information: T cells were selected with CD1B tetramers loaded with glucose monomycolate. The study, taken as a whole, reports: Smaller distances to GMM-specific TCRs suggested their expansion in active tuberculosis.

The CDR3 runs to 12 residues. Germline V gene data show CDR1 as SGHRS and CDR2 as YFSETQ. V shed 0 bases and J shed 6 bases, with 7 bases lying between them. TCRdb keeps only in-frame clones here, not all; method: immunoSEQ multiplex PCR. The sample has 20,000 to 25,000 clones; roughly 97% are singletons. The TCR sequence derives from a donor aged 10-30 years with latent tuberculosis or without tuberculosis infection. The J gene is TRBJ2-7, the V gene TRBV5-1; D gene ambiguous. The sequencing sample was made of PBMCs. CDR3 nucleotide sequence: TGCGCCAGCAGCTTGGGAGTTGTCGAGCAGTACTTC. Amino acids: CASSLGVVEQYF.